This T cell receptor (beta chain) was captured in a study of metastatic and nonmetastatic thyroid tumors. Notes on the study in general: When malignant thyroid tumors were compared with benign nodules, TCR beta diversity was reportedly significantly higher in the malignant tumors. This held in both blood and tumor samples.

The CDR3 is made up of 16 amino acids. Germline CDR1 MNHNS, CDR2 SASEGT. Trimming at V came to 2 bases and at J to 2 bases, leaving 9 bases not matched to a gene. This clone was recorded many times. Its antigen remains unknown. Through MiXCR, TCRdb re-clonotyped the PCR reads. The sample has 45,000 to 55,000 clones, around 23% seen once. Each patient came to thyroid surgery without any prior treatment (of any kind). V and J are TRBV6-1 and TRBJ2-7, with 7 nucleotides matching TRBD1. The material sequenced was blood. This clonotype was obtained from a male donor with papillary thyroid cancer or a benign thyroid nodule (not recorded which). Some clones in this sample may be carry-over from other donors' samples. CDR3 sequence (DNA): TGTGCCAGCAGTGAAACGCTACCGACAGGGCCCTACGAGCAGTACTTC. Translation: CASSETLPTGPYEQYF.